The 32 T cell receptor beta chains listed next were all sequenced from one sample in a study of CD8 T cells in ankylosing spondylitis. TCRdb ran MiXCR on the 5' RACE reads and lists one entry per CDR3 protein. The sample has a few hundred thousand distinct CDR3 sequences; 9.5% to 15% are singletons. Their target antigens are unknown. Study outcomes and limitations: A motif of roughly 8 highly homologous TCR beta variants was seen as apparently characteristic of ankylosing spondylitis blood.

Sequences were obtained from blood, either unsorted or a sorted T cell fraction (not recorded which). The receptors were gathered from a male donor with ankylosing spondylitis.

This clonotype has only a few counts. The chain joins TRBV12-3 or TRBV12-4 to TRBJ2-4; D gene unclear. The germline V and J ends were trimmed by 6 bases and 4 bases, with 7 bases remaining between them. CDR3 length equals 12 residues. CDR3 sequence (DNA): TGTGCCAGCAGCCTGGTGAAAAACATTCAGTACTTC. Translated: CASSLVKNIQYF.

This chain connects TRBV5-1 to TRBJ1-2, with 8 nucleotides matching TRBD1. CDR1 is SGHRS, CDR2 YFSETQ, per germline. V was clipped by 4 bases and J by 4 bases; unmatched bases: 18. This CDR3 has 18 amino acids. CDR3 DNA: TGCGCCAGCAGCCCCATACCCGGGACAGGACGCTCTAGCTATGGCTACACCTTC. It is translated as CASSPIPGTGRSSYGYTF.

This clonotype was seen a handful of times. The V and J genes are TRBV20-1 and TRBJ1-6; 8 bases are shared with TRBD1. With 1 base clipped from V and 4 bases from J, the junction kept 3 bases outside the gene matches. The CDR3 length is 15 residues. Germline-derived CDR1 and CDR2 are DFQATT and SNEGSKA (reference sequence). CDR3 DNA: TGCAGTGCTAGAGGACGGACAGGGTATAATTCACCCCTCCACTTT. Translated, it gives CSARGRTGYNSPLHF.

The chain couples TRBV2 to TRBJ2-7, with 9 bases matching TRBD1. Unmatched junction bases numbered 14, after V lost 8 bases and J lost 6 bases. The CDR3 has 15 amino acids. Germline CDR1 reads SNHLY; CDR2 reads FYNNEI. Here the CDR3 reads CASHRNGQGTSEQYF. The CDR3 nucleotides read TGTGCCAGCCATCGGAACGGACAGGGGACCAGCGAGCAGTACTTC.

V gene TRBV20-1 combines with J gene TRBJ1-5; maybe TRBD1 (5 bases). Germline V gives CDR1 DFQATT, CDR2 SNEGSKA (reference sequence). Trimming cost V 6 bases and J 2 bases, with 11 bases left between them. The CDR3 extends over 13 amino acids. The CDR3 nucleotides are TGCAGTGCAAGGGGCCCTGGCAATCAGCCCCAGCATTTT. It specifies CSARGPGNQPQHF.

This clonotype has only a few counts. The chain has TRBV7-2 and TRBJ1-1, with 9 bases lining up with TRBD1. V shed 5 bases and J 3 bases; nucleotides not matched to a gene: 7. Germline V CDR1 and CDR2: SGHTA, FQGNSA. The CDR3 contains 15 residues. The CDR3 DNA is TGTGCCAGCAGCACAAACAGGGGGCAGGACACTGAAGCTTTCTTT. Protein sequence: CASSTNRGQDTEAFF.

This chain joins TRBV2 and TRBJ1-4; D gene ambiguous. Germline V CDR1 and CDR2: SNHLY, FYNNEI. The ends were cut back, 3 bases at V and 0 bases at J, with 8 bases in the middle. This CDR3 comprises 15 residues. CDR3 amino acids: CASSEHTSTNEKLFF. Written as DNA, the CDR3 is TGTGCCAGCAGTGAGCACACCTCAACTAATGAAAAACTGTTTTTT.

This clonotype was counted a few times. This sequence joins TRBV28 and TRBJ2-4; D tentatively fits TRBD1 or TRBD2 (5 bases each). CDR3 length: 14 amino acids. Germline V gives CDR1 MDHEN, CDR2 SYDVKM. The germline V and J ends were trimmed by 8 bases and 11 bases, with 22 bases remaining between them. In nucleotides, the CDR3 is TGTGCCAGCCGGGACGGAGGCAAGAGGGCCGTTCAGTACTTC. It encodes CASRDGGKRAVQYF.

This clonotype was seen a handful of times. The chain recombines TRBV15 with TRBJ1-1; D is undetermined. Looked up from germline, CDR1 is LNHNV and CDR2 is YYDKDF (reference sequence). With 1 base removed from V and 6 bases from J, the gap between germline ends came to 12 bases. This CDR3 is 14 amino acids long. The CDR3 is CATSRVVVGSEAFF. The CDR3 DNA sequence: TGTGCCACCAGCAGAGTCGTGGTTGGTTCTGAAGCTTTCTTT.

Many counts were recorded for this clonotype. The chain combines TRBV4-1 with TRBJ1-3, with D perhaps TRBD1 (6 bases). With 3 bases removed from V and 2 bases from J, the gap between germline ends came to 11 bases. The CDR3 totals 15 residues. Germline CDR1 and CDR2: MGHRA and YSYEKL. The CDR3, as DNA: TGCGCCAGCAGCCAGACAGGAGCCACTGGAAACACCATATATTTT. This encodes CASSQTGATGNTIYF.

The chain couples TRBV5-1 to TRBJ2-5; 11 nucleotides align to TRBD2. V trimming: 1 base; J trimming: 4 bases; junction bases outside the gene matches: 9. Germline assignment: CDR1 SGHRS and CDR2 YFSETQ. This CDR3 region has 17 residues. The CDR3 region has the DNA TGCGCCAGCAGCTTGACCCCTCGGCTAGCGGGAGGAGAGACCCAGTACTTC. The encoded protein is CASSLTPRLAGGETQYF.

The V and J genes are TRBV2 and TRBJ1-1; 7 bases align to TRBD1. Germline V gene lookup returns CDR1 SNHLY and CDR2 FYNNEI. J gave up 0 bases and V 10 bases, and 8 bases lay outside the gene matches. The length of the CDR3 is 14 residues. The CDR3 nucleotides are TGTGCCACTCACAACAGGGGACTGAACACTGAAGCTTTCTTT. It encodes CATHNRGLNTEAFF.

The rearrangement joins TRBV12-3 or TRBV12-4 to TRBJ2-4; D gene unclear. The CDR3 has 15 residues. The V end lost 1 base, the J end lost 5 bases, and 12 bases lay between the germline ends. The CDR3 coding sequence is TGTGCCAGCAGTTTAGGCGAGTCAGAGGAAAACATTCAGTACTTC. Amino acids: CASSLGESEENIQYF.

About this clonotype itself: One end of the junction is discordant with germline, which a read error may explain. The chain couples TRBV27 to TRBJ2-5, with unresolved D. The CDR3 sequence is 13 residues long. Germline CDR1 is MNHEY and CDR2 is SMNVEV (reference sequence). CDR3 amino acids: CASSLGLQGTQYF. In nucleotides, the CDR3 is TGTGCCAGCAGTTTAGGCCTGCAAGGGACCCAGTACTTC.

In DNA form, the CDR3 reads TGTGCCTCTTTATATCAGATCGGGGAGCTGTTTTTT. This encodes CASLYQIGELFF. This chain links TRBV2 with TRBJ2-2; D is unresolved. The CDR3 extends over 12 amino acids. In germline, CDR1 is SNHLY, CDR2 FYNNEI. Trimming stripped 11 bases from V and 7 bases from J, with 14 bases between.

This clonotype was seen ten or more times. The chain combines TRBV20-1 with TRBJ2-3; the match to TRBD1 covers 7 bases. J was trimmed by 6 bases and V by 6 bases; bases with no gene match: 0. The CDR3 has 10 amino acids. In germline, CDR1 is DFQATT, CDR2 SNEGSKA (reference sequence). The CDR3 coding sequence is TGCAGTGCCAGGGGGGATACGCAGTATTTT. Protein: CSARGDTQYF.

The rearrangement joins TRBV20-1 to TRBJ2-3, with D possibly matching TRBD2 (6 bases). The CDR3 covers 13 residues. From germline, CDR1 is DFQATT and CDR2 SNEGSKA (reference sequence). The V gene lost 3 bases and the J gene lost 4 bases, with 11 bases spanning the gap. This CDR3 is CSASGSGADTQYF. CDR3 bases: TGCAGTGCTAGCGGGAGCGGCGCAGATACGCAGTATTTT.

The V call is TRBV20-1, the J call TRBJ2-5; D may be TRBD2 (6 bases). Germline values: CDR1 DFQATT, CDR2 SNEGSKA (reference sequence). V was pared by 6 bases and J by 3 bases, with 14 bases between. The length of the CDR3 is 13 residues. The CDR3 spells CSASGLLEETQYF. In nucleotides, the CDR3 is TGCAGTGCCTCGGGACTCCTTGAAGAGACCCAGTACTTC.

The chain recombines TRBV5-4 with TRBJ2-3; 13 bases line up with TRBD2. V lost 1 base, J lost 2 bases, and 7 bases stayed unmatched. This CDR3 has 18 residues. Germline CDR1 SGHNT, CDR2 YYREEE (reference sequence). CDR3 nucleotide sequence: TGTGCCAGCAGCTTGCGGACTAGCGGGAGAACTCTCACAGATACGCAGTATTTT. Its protein is CASSLRTSGRTLTDTQYF.

There are a few counts of this clonotype. V and J are TRBV20-1 and TRBJ2-1; D not certain. Deletions cut 0 bases from V and 8 bases from J, with 11 bases between. The CDR3 loop spans 13 amino acids. CDR1 DFQATT and CDR2 SNEGSKA come from the germline V gene (reference sequence). The CDR3 spells CSARDLLSDEQFF. Here the CDR3 DNA reads TGCAGTGCTAGAGACTTACTCTCGGATGAGCAGTTCTTC.

The table lists this clonotype with a few counts. The chain employs TRBV7-2 and TRBJ1-6, with D maybe TRBD1 (6 bases). The CDR3 loop spans 15 amino acids. Germline CDR1 SGHTA, CDR2 FQGNSA. The V end lost 5 bases, the J end lost 7 bases, and 15 bases lay between the germline ends. CDR3 nucleotide sequence: TGTGCCAGCAGCATGGGGGGCAGGATGAATTCACCCCTCCACTTT. Translation: CASSMGGRMNSPLHF.

This clonotype came up a few times. This chain uses TRBV5-1 with TRBJ2-2; D gene unclear. The germline CDR1 and CDR2 sequences are SGHRS and YFSETQ. The CDR3 totals 16 residues. Trimming cost V 0 bases and J 4 bases, with 13 bases left between them. The CDR3 loop reads CASSLGSDAVTGELFF. The CDR3 region has the DNA TGCGCCAGCAGCTTGGGATCGGACGCAGTCACCGGGGAGCTGTTTTTT.

The table lists this clonotype with a few counts. The chain carries TRBV30 and TRBJ2-2; TRBD2 agrees at 7 bases. The CDR3 extends over 13 amino acids. The J segment lost 5 bases and the V segment lost 8 bases, leaving 8 bases of the junction unmatched. Germline values: CDR1 GTSNPN, CDR2 SVGIG (reference sequence). For the CDR3, the DNA is TGTGCCGGCCGGGACTACCCGACCGGGGAGCTGTTTTTT. This encodes CAGRDYPTGELFF.

The V gene is TRBV5-1, the J gene TRBJ2-5; D gene unclear. V lost 1 base, J lost 5 bases, and 21 bases lay in between. CDR3 length equals 17 residues. The V gene's germline CDR1 is SGHRS and CDR2 YFSETQ. DNA of the CDR3: TGCGCCAGCAGCTTGCCCAGTGACCAAGATCTGGGGGAGACCCAGTACTTC. Protein: CASSLPSDQDLGETQYF.

This sequence joins TRBV7-9 and TRBJ2-3; 9 bases map to TRBD2. The CDR3 spans 17 residues. V lost 0 bases, J lost 2 bases, and 6 bases stayed unmatched. Germline loops: CDR1 SEHNR, CDR2 FQNEAQ (reference sequence). The DNA for the CDR3 is TGTGCCAGCAGCTTAGCGCGAGCTAGCGGGACCACAGATACGCAGTATTTT. Encoded protein: CASSLARASGTTDTQYF.

The V gene is TRBV5-1, the J gene TRBJ2-3; possible D gene TRBD1, 5 bases. This CDR3 region has 15 residues. CDR1 SGHRS and CDR2 YFSETQ come from the germline V gene. Trimming shortened V by 4 bases and J by 2 bases, and 14 bases separated the two germline ends. CDR3 DNA sequence: TGCGCCAGCAGCCAGAAAGCAGGGTACACAGATACGCAGTATTTT. This codes for CASSQKAGYTDTQYF. The full variable domain, with the rest looked up from reference TRBV5-1 and TRBJ2-3, is KAGVTQTPRYLIKTRGQQVTLSCSPISGHRSVSWYQQTPGQGLQFLFEYFSETQRNKGNFPGRFSGRQFSNSRSEMNVSTLELGDSALYLCASSQKAGYTDTQYFGPGTRLTVL.

The CDR3 here is CASSLAGTSGRAGEQYF. As DNA, the CDR3 is TGTGCCAGCAGCTTAGCCGGGACTAGCGGGAGGGCAGGCGAGCAGTACTTC. The chain combines TRBV7-2 with TRBJ2-7, with 16 nucleotides matching TRBD2. The CDR3 spans 17 residues. Germline V lookup: CDR1 SGHTA, CDR2 FQGNSA. V trimming: 0 bases; J trimming: 6 bases; junction bases outside the gene matches: 5.

This clonotype was counted between two and nine times. The chain employs TRBV20-1 and TRBJ2-5; tentative D call: TRBD2 (6 bases). CDR3 length: 16 residues. V lost 6 bases, J lost 2 bases, and 22 bases lay in between. Germline CDR1 is DFQATT and CDR2 is SNEGSKA (reference sequence). DNA for the CDR3: TGCAGTGCCATTAGGGCCGGGTTGGGGACTCAAGAGACCCAGTACTTC. Translating gives CSAIRAGLGTQETQYF.

In this sample, this clonotype turned up a few times. The chain has TRBV13 and TRBJ2-5; 8 nucleotides agree with TRBD1. The CDR3 extends over 14 amino acids. CDR1 and CDR2 from the germline V gene are PRHDT and FYEKMQ (reference sequence). With 5 bases clipped from V and 4 bases from J, the junction kept 6 bases outside the gene matches. CDR3 in DNA: TGTGCCAGCAGCCACCGACAGGGGCCAGAGACCCAGTACTTC. It codes for CASSHRQGPETQYF.

This clonotype showed up just a few times. The chain recombines TRBV20-1 with TRBJ1-2, with D maybe TRBD1 (6 bases). CDR3 size: 12 residues. Germline-derived CDR1 and CDR2 are DFQATT and SNEGSKA (reference sequence). V lost 3 bases to trimming and J lost 5 bases, with 10 bases between them. In DNA form, the CDR3 reads TGCAGTGCTAGTTCAGGACAGTATGGCTACACCTTC. Translating it yields CSASSGQYGYTF.

The chain has TRBV27 and TRBJ2-7; no clear D gene. The CDR3 covers 15 residues. Trimming removed 5 bases from V and 3 bases from J, with 17 bases in between. Germline values: CDR1 MNHEY, CDR2 SMNVEV (reference sequence). The CDR3 spells CASSPTGAGFYEQYF. The CDR3, as DNA: TGTGCCAGCAGTCCCACGGGCGCCGGGTTCTACGAGCAGTACTTC.

This clonotype was seen repeatedly, ten times or more. The J gene is TRBJ1-2, the V gene TRBV24-1; TRBD1 matches at 9 bases. J gave up 8 bases and V 4 bases, and 7 bases lay outside the gene matches. CDR1 and CDR2 (germline): KGHDR, SFDVKD. This CDR3 contains 14 residues. CDR3 in DNA: TGTGCCACCAGTGAGGGACAGGGCGATGTGGGCTACACCTTC. This translates into CATSEGQGDVGYTF.